This T cell receptor beta chain emerged from a study of glioma-infiltrating T cells after dendritic cell vaccination (dated by TCRdb to between 2015 and 2016). Regarding the study in general: A cohort of 15 or so glioblastoma patients from Phase I and II dendritic cell vaccination trials was included, of whom 9 were newly diagnosed and 6 had recurrent disease. Patients received autologous tumor lysate-pulsed dendritic cell vaccination between about 2003 and 2012. To make the vaccine, monocyte-derived dendritic cells were cultured for approximately 7 days with IL-4 and GM-CSF and then pulsed overnight with autologous tumor lysate. Each patient was given three intradermal dendritic cell vaccine injections, spaced two weeks apart, in the arm below the axilla. In glioblastoma patients vaccinated with dendritic cells, deep sequencing of TCR beta CDR3 regions served to measure tumor-infiltrating lymphocyte content and to compare repertoires between tumor and blood. Survival after dendritic cell vaccination was correlated with TCR sequencing metrics such as TIL content and the overlap between tumor and blood repertoires. The research as a whole found: Longer time to progression and overall survival after dendritic cell vaccination were predicted by higher estimated pretreatment TIL content. TCR clonality showed no direct relationship with survival, which suggests that a diverse polyclonal response may be important. The three-group TCR overlap response model was described as speculative and requiring prospective validation. The cohort was small and heterogeneous, with few patients having full blood and tumor sets and even fewer initial-recurrent tumor pairs.

Regarding this clone: Its antigen remains unidentified. There are no base qualities to consult, and no much larger clone falls within one base.

What this sample's time point label stands for: after dendritic cell vaccination, including at tumor progression/relapse. To be selected, patients needed enough residual fresh-frozen tumor tissue and more than two years of available survival data. Although molecular status otherwise differed among the glioblastoma patients, no patient had an isocitrate dehydrogenase mutation. PBMC were collected before vaccination, two weeks after the third vaccination, and at tumor progression if progression occurred. Genomic DNA was extracted with the Qiagen DNeasy Blood extraction Kit. The immunoSEQ assay amplified TCRB CDR3 regions from roughly 2 micrograms of genomic DNA, or from all available DNA when less than that amount was available. The multiplex PCR employed 60 forward primers targeting TCR V beta segments and 13 reverse primers targeting J beta segments. To estimate the number of reads per starting template, synthetic control templates were added to each sample at limiting dilution. The Illumina HiSeq System generated sequencing reads of 87 bp. The paper's data handling went like this. PCR and sequencing errors were removed by a nearest neighbor algorithm that merged closely related sequences. TCR overlap was measured as the percentage of unique tumor TCR beta sequences also present in the same patient's peripheral blood. As stored in TCRdb, this immuneACCESS dataset retains in-frame rearrangements with V and J assigned. A fraction of the clones does not appear; measured against another copy, unresolved V genes explain less than half of the discrepancy, and the remainder lacks a known reason. V and J calls and clone size are as listed in that table; D and trimming were resolved from the DNA. The sample table shows some 90,000 clones, and over 75% are seen once. Approximately 2% of the sample lies in the top ten.

The germline V gene gives CDR1 as SGHRS and CDR2 as YFSETQ. The CDR3 contains 14 residues, cysteine and valine counted. The retained sequence is limited to the CDR3, 42 bases, with the frame set at the first base. A distance of 9 bases separates the germline ends of V and J, which lose 0 bases and 2 bases respectively. Recombination linked TRBV5-1 to TRBJ2-7, with TRBD1 perhaps the D gene, on 5 matching bases. The receptor's source is a human donor with glioblastoma. The sample was blood, taken after dendritic cell vaccination. The CDR3 reads as follows: CASSLAGFPYEQYV. The DNA is as follows: TGCGCCAGCAGCTTGGCAGGGTTCCCCTACGAGCAGTACGTC.